This T cell receptor (beta chain) is from a study of control samples from healthy donors and cancer patients. The V and J ends lost 4 bases and 4 bases respectively, with 14 bases between them. Germline V gives CDR1 SNHLY, CDR2 FYNNEI. The CDR3 is made up of 15 amino acids. The repertoire was sequenced with immunoSEQ multiplex PCR; TCRdb's copy has only in-frame clones and lacks some. Here the sample spans fewer than 85,000 clones, 85% to 95% being singletons. The clonotype was recovered from a woman aged 55-75 years in good health. The sequenced material came from blood. This chain links TRBV2 with TRBJ1-5; D is undetermined. In DNA, the CDR3 is TGTGCCAGCAGTGCGATACACGGACGGAATCAGCCCCAGCATTTT. This gives the protein CASSAIHGRNQPQHF.